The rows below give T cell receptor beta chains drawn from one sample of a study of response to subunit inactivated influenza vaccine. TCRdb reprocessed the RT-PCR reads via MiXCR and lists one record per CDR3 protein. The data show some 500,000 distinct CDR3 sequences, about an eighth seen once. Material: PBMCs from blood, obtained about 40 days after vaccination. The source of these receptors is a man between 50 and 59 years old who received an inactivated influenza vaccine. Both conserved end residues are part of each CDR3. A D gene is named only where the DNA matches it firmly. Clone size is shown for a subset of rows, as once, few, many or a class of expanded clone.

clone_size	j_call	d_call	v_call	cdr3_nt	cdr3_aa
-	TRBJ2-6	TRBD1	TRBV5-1	TGCGCCAGCAGAGGGACAGCTTTCGCCTCTGGGGCCAACGTCCTGACTTTC	CASRGTAFASGANVLTF
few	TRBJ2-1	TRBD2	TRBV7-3	TGTGCCAGCAGCTTAAGCGGGAGAGAATACAATGAGCAGTTCTTC	CASSLSGREYNEQFF
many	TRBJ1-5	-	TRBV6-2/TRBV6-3	TGTGCCAGCAGAGCTATAGACAGTCAGCCCCAGCATTTT	CASRAIDSQPQHF
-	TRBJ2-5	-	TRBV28	TGTGCCAGCAGTTTAATTGTAGGGGTTGAGACCCAGTACTTC	CASSLIVGVETQYF
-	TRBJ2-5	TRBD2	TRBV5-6	TGTGCCAGCAGCCCAGGGACTAGCGTTATGGAGACCCAGTACTTC	CASSPGTSVMETQYF
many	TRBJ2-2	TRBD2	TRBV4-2	TGTGCCAGCAGCCAGGGACTAGCGGGAGGGGATGGGGAGCTGTTTTTT	CASSQGLAGGDGELFF
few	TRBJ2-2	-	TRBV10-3	TGTGCCATCAGGGGGACTGGGCAAACCGGGGAGCTGTTTTTT	CAIRGTGQTGELFF
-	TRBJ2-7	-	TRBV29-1	TGCAGCGTTGTCCGTCAGGGTTGGGACGAGCAGTACTTC	CSVVRQGWDEQYF
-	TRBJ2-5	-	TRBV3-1	TGTGCCAGCAGCCGGAAGGGCTTCCCTGAAGAGACCCAGTACTTC	CASSRKGFPEETQYF
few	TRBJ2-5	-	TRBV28	TGTGCCAGCAGTTACCCTTTTACGAGAGGGGTGACACGGGAGACCCAGTACTTC	CASSYPFTRGVTRETQYF